This TCR beta chain was captured by sequencing in a study of STAT5B mutations in CD4+ large granular lymphocyte leukemia. The wider study: Among healthy controls, a particular HLA allele went with more CDR3 'QG' motifs.

To note about this clone: Antigen specificity is unknown.

Overall study results and limits: CD4-sorted patient repertoires seemed more clonal than healthy CD4+ repertoires. TRBV06-family usage was enriched in top patient clones (8/27) versus controls (2/35).

Sequenced by immunoSEQ multiplex PCR; TCRdb stores in-frame clones only, minus some. The sample contains more than 45,000 clones, around 70% of which appear only once. The J segment lost 6 bases and the V segment lost 6 bases, leaving 4 bases of the junction unmatched. Germline V gives CDR1 SNHLY, CDR2 FYNNEI. The length of the CDR3 is 13 residues. The specimen was CD4+ T cells from blood buffy coats. The TCR sequence derives from a human donor in good health. The genes are TRBV2 and TRBJ2-2, with 7 bases that match TRBD1. The CDR3 is CASSAQGAGELFF. CDR3 coding DNA: TGTGCCAGCAGCGCCCAGGGGGCCGGGGAGCTGTTTTTT.